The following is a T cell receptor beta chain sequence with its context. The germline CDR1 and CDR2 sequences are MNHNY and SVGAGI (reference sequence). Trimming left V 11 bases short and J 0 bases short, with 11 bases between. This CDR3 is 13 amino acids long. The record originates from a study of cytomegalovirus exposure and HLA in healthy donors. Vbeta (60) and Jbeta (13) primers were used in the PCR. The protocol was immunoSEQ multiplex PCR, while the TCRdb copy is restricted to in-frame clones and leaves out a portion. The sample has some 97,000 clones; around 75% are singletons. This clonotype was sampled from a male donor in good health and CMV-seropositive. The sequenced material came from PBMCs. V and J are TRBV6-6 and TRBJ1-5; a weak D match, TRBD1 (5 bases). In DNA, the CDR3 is TGTGCCGTGCAGGGCTATAGCAATCAGCCCCAGCATTTT. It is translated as CAVQGYSNQPQHF.